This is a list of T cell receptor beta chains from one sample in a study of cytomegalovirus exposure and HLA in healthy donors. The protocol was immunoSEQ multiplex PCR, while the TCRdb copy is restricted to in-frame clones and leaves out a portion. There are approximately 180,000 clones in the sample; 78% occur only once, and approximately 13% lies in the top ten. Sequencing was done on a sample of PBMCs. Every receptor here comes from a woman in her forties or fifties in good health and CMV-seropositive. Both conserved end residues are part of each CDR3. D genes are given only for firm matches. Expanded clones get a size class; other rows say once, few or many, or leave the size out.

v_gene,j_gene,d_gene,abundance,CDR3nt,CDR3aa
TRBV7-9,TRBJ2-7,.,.,TGTGCCAGCAGCCATAGCGGTGACACCTACGAGCAGTACTTC,CASSHSGDTYEQYF
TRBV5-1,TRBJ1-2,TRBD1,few,TGCGCCAGCAGCCCCAGGGGACAGGATAACTATGGCTACACCTTC,CASSPRGQDNYGYTF
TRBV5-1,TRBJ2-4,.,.,TGCGCCAGCAGCTTGGTTTCAGGCTCCGGGGGCATTCAGTACTTC,CASSLVSGSGGIQYF
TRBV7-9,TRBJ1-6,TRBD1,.,TGTGCCAGCAGCTTAGGGACAGGGGTGGATTCACCCCTCCACTTT,CASSLGTGVDSPLHF
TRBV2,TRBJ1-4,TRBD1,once,TGTGCCAGCAGCTCAGACAGGGTACGGGAAAAACTGTTTTTT,CASSSDRVREKLFF
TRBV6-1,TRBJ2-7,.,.,TGTGCCAGCACTAAAACAGGCACCTACGAGCAGTACTTC,CASTKTGTYEQYF
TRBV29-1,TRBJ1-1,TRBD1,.,TGCGGGACGGTGGCAGGGGGCGCGTATACTGAAGCTTTCTTT,CGTVAGGAYTEAFF
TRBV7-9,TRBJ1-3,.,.,TGTGCCAGCAGCCAGAGCCGGGGTCCCATATATTTT,CASSQSRGPIYF
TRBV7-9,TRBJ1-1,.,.,TGTTCCAGCAGCTTAGCGCTCAGGAATACGGCTTTCTTT,CSSSLALRNTAFF
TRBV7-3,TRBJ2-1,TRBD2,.,TGTGCCAGCAGCTTAACGGGGGCGGGGGGTCCAGCCGATGAGCAGTTCTTC,CASSLTGAGGPADEQFF
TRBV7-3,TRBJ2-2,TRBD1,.,TGTGCCAGCAGCCCTCTTCCCAGGGGGCGAGGCACCGGGGAGCTGTTTTTT,CASSPLPRGRGTGELFF
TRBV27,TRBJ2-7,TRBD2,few,TGTGCCAGCAGTTTAGGGGCGGGGGTAGGAGAGCAGTACTTC,CASSLGAGVGEQYF
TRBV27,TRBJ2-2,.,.,TGTGCCAGCAGTTTTTGGCCGAACACCGGGGAGCTGTTTTTT,CASSFWPNTGELFF
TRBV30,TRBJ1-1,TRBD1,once,TGTGCCTGGAGTCAGGGGGGCACTGAAGCTTTCTTT,CAWSQGGTEAFF
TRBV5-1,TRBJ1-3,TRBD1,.,TGCGCCAGCAGCTTGGACAGGGGTAGTTTTGGAAACACCATATATTTT,CASSLDRGSFGNTIYF
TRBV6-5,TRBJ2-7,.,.,TGTGCCAGCAGCCTCGCCGGGTGGTCCTACGAGCAGTACTTC,CASSLAGWSYEQYF
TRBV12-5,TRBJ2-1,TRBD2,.,TGTGCTAGTGGTTTGGCCCGACTAGCGGGGGGGACCTACAATGAGCAGTTCTTC,CASGLARLAGGTYNEQFF
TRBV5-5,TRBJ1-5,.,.,TGTGCCAGCAGCTTCCAGGGTAAACCCCAGCATTTT,CASSFQGKPQHF
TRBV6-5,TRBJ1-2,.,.,TGTGCCAGCCAAACGGGAGGGGGCTACACCTTC,CASQTGGGYTF
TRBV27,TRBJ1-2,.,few,TGTGCCAGCAGTTTCAGGCGGGGGGGCGGCTACACCTTC,CASSFRRGGGYTF
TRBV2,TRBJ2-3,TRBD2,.,TGTGCCAGCAGTGGGCCCGGGGGGGATACGCAGTATTTT,CASSGPGGDTQYF
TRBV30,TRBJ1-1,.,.,TGTGCCTCCTCTTCCCGGACTTTTTTAACTGAAGCTTTCTTT,CASSSRTFLTEAFF
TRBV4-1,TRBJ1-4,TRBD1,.,TGCGCCAGCAGCCCGGGACAGGGATTCCCTAATGAAAAACTGTTTTTT,CASSPGQGFPNEKLFF
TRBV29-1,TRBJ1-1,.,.,TGCAGCGTCTACAGGGCGAACACTGAAGCTTTCTTT,CSVYRANTEAFF
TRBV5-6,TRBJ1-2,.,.,TGTGCCAGCAGCACCACAGGGTTCGTGCGGGGCTACACCTTC,CASSTTGFVRGYTF
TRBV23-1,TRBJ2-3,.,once,TGCGCCAGCAGTCCGCGATGTCCAATTCCCCCAGATACGCAGTATTTT,CASSPRCPIPPDTQYF
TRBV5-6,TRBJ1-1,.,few,TGTGCCAGCAGCTTGGTGGTGAGTTACACTGAAGCTTTCTTT,CASSLVVSYTEAFF
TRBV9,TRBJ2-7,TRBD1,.,TGTGCCAGCAGCGTTTCCCCGGGACAGGGAGCCTACGAGCAGTACTTC,CASSVSPGQGAYEQYF
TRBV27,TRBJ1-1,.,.,TGTGCCAGCAAGAGTATCAACACTGAAGCTTTCTTT,CASKSINTEAFF
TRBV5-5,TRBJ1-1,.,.,TGTGCCAGCAGCTTCTGGAGGGTAGGGGTTCTTGTCATGAACACTGAAGCTTTCTTT,CASSFWRVGVLVMNTEAFF
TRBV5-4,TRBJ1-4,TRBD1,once,TGTGCCAGCAGCGCGGGACAGGGTCGCTCGGCTAATGAAAAACTGTTTTTT,CASSAGQGRSANEKLFF
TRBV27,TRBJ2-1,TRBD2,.,TGTGCCAGCAGTTGGACTAGCGGGGGATCTGGGCAGTTCTTC,CASSWTSGGSGQFF
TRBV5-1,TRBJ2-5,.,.,TGCGCCAGCAGCCCCACGGTCGAAGCGCGGGAGACCCAGTACTTC,CASSPTVEARETQYF
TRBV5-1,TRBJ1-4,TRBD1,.,TGCGCCAGCAGCCTATTCACCGGGACAGGGAAAGAAAAACTGTTTTTT,CASSLFTGTGKEKLFF
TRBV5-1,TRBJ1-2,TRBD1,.,TGCGCCAGCAGCAAGGACAGGGGGCGAGATGGCTACACCTTC,CASSKDRGRDGYTF
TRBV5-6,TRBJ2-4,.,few,TGTGCCAGCAGCTTCGGGATGAAAAACATTCAGTACTTC,CASSFGMKNIQYF
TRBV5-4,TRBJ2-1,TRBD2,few,TGTGCCAGCAGCTCGCCTCCTAGCGGGGGGTACGATGAGCAGTTCTTC,CASSSPPSGGYDEQFF
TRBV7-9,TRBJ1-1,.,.,TGTGCCAGTAGTCCGAAAATGAACACTGAAGCTTTCTTT,CASSPKMNTEAFF
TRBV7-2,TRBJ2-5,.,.,TGTGCCAGCAGCCTCCAGGGCCGACAAGAGACCCAGTACTTC,CASSLQGRQETQYF